What follows are 20 T cell receptor beta chains derived from one specimen sequenced in a study of Graves' ophthalmopathy and Graves' hyperthyroidism. RNA transcripts yielded amplified TCR beta CDR3 regions. The authors performed first-round RT-PCR with HTBI primers and then a second-round multiplex PCR. Each CDR3 protein gets one entry after TCRdb re-called the multiplex PCR reads with MiXCR. This table holds 650,000 to 900,000 distinct CDR3 sequences, 35% to 50% found once. The sequencing sample was made of peripheral blood. Receptors were obtained from an adult man with Graves' ophthalmopathy.

This clonotype was observed at least ten times. V is TRBV20-1 and J is TRBJ2-5, with TRBD1 matching over 9 bases. Germline trimming cut 2 bases from V and 9 bases from J; bases unmatched to any gene: 4. The CDR3 has 12 amino acids. Germline V lookup: CDR1 DFQATT, CDR2 SNEGSKA (reference sequence). The CDR3 region has the DNA TGCAGTGCTAGACGGGACAGGGTGGCCCAGTACTTC. Translated, it gives CSARRDRVAQYF.

This clonotype was recorded many times. The chain has TRBV7-7 and TRBJ1-1; no firm D call. Germline V CDR1 and CDR2: SSHAT, FNYEAQ (reference sequence). The V end lost 2 bases, the J end lost 3 bases, and 7 bases lay between the germline ends. The CDR3 is 13 amino acids. The CDR3 DNA is TGTGCCAGCAGCTTACTACAATACACTGAAGCTTTCTTT. This encodes CASSLLQYTEAFF.

The genes are TRBV19 and TRBJ1-5; D unclear. V lost 9 bases, J lost 0 bases, and 15 bases lay in between. Germline V gives CDR1 LNHDA, CDR2 SQIVND (reference sequence). The CDR3 is 15 residues long. The CDR3 loop is CASSQEPYSNQPQHF. The DNA for the CDR3 is TGTGCCAGCAGCCAAGAGCCTTATAGCAATCAGCCCCAGCATTTT.

This clonotype was found many times. V gene TRBV6-6 combines with J gene TRBJ2-5; D is ambiguous. CDR1 MNHNY and CDR2 SVGAGI come from the germline V gene (reference sequence). V was clipped by 2 bases and J by 5 bases, with 9 bases between them. The CDR3 is 13 residues long. The CDR3 DNA reads as TGTGCCAGCAGTTACGGGGATAGGGAGACCCAGTACTTC. Translation gives CASSYGDRETQYF.

The chain carries TRBV5-8 and TRBJ1-2; 8 bases agree with TRBD1. J lost 13 bases, V lost 4 bases, and 9 bases had no gene match. The germline CDR1 and CDR2 sequences are SGHTS and YDEGEE. The CDR3 length is 12 residues. CDR3 nucleotides: TGTGCCAGCAGCCCGGGACAGGTACTCGGCACCTTC. Amino acids: CASSPGQVLGTF.

As to this clonotype: One junction end disagrees with the germline gene, perhaps due to a read error. The genes are TRBV7-6 and TRBJ2-6; D is unclear. This CDR3 spans 15 amino acids. The germline CDR1 and CDR2 sequences are SGHVS and FNYEAQ. CDR3 sequence (DNA): TGTGCCAGCGGCTTAGGGTTCTCCGGGGCCAACGTCCTGACTTTC. Translating gives CASGLGFSGANVLTF.

The V call is TRBV2, the J call TRBJ2-6; a weak D match, TRBD2 (7 bases). Between the trimmed V and J ends, which lost 7 bases and 0 bases, there was a span of 13 bases. The CDR3 is made up of 16 amino acids. Looked up from germline, CDR1 is SNHLY and CDR2 is FYNNEI. The CDR3 DNA reads as TGTGCCAGCACTGGGGGGGCCTCCTCTGGGGCCAACGTCCTGACTTTC. Translating it yields CASTGGASSGANVLTF.

A note on this clonotype: One end of the junction is discordant with germline, which a read error may explain. The J gene is TRBJ1-5, the V gene TRBV7-8; 10 nucleotides line up with TRBD1. The CDR3 loop spans 20 amino acids. CDR1 is SGHVS, CDR2 FQNEAQ, per germline. CDR3 amino acids: CASSQYPGQGKWGLNQPQHF. For the CDR3, the DNA is TGCGCCAGCAGCCAATACCCGGGACAGGGGAAATGGGGCCTTAATCAGCCCCAGCATTTT.

Only a few counts were recorded for this clonotype. The chain couples TRBV7-9 to TRBJ1-1; D gene ambiguous. The germline V gene has CDR1 SEHNR and CDR2 FQNEAQ (reference sequence). The V end was cut by 5 bases, the J end by 0 bases, with 13 bases between. The CDR3 has 15 amino acids. Here the CDR3 reads CASSRARKLNTEAFF. The CDR3 DNA sequence: TGTGCCAGCAGCCGGGCAAGGAAACTGAACACTGAAGCTTTCTTT.

Comment on this clonotype: An end of the junction does not agree with germline; a read error may underlie this. The chain is built from TRBV9 and TRBJ1-2, with unresolved D. This CDR3 is built from 14 residues. CDR1 is SGDLS, CDR2 YYNGEE, per germline. The CDR3 coding sequence is TGTGCCAGCAGCGTCGTGGCGGAGAGCTATGGCCACACCTTC. This translates into CASSVVAESYGHTF.

In this sample, this clonotype turned up many times. This chain joins TRBV10-3 and TRBJ2-7, with a tentative D call TRBD1 (5 bases). The CDR3 totals 13 residues. Germline CDR1 ENHRY, CDR2 SYGVKD. Between the trimmed V and J ends, which lost 6 bases and 6 bases, there was a span of 15 bases. The CDR3 loop is CAIRPDSAVEQYF. The CDR3 nucleotides are TGTGCCATCAGGCCCGACAGTGCCGTCGAGCAGTACTTC.

The rearrangement links TRBV6-1 to TRBJ1-4, with 10 bases that match TRBD1. CDR3 length equals 14 residues. The V and J ends lost 4 bases and 6 bases, in that order; junction bases with no gene match: 2. Germline values: CDR1 MNHNS, CDR2 SASEGT. The CDR3 region is CASSVGTGDEKLFF. The CDR3 nucleotides are TGTGCCAGCAGTGTCGGGACAGGGGATGAAAAACTGTTTTTT.

This chain connects TRBV2 to TRBJ2-3, with 7 bases matching TRBD2. The CDR3 totals 11 residues. Losses at the gene ends were 6 bases for V and 8 bases for J; bases not matched to a gene: 2. The germline V gene has CDR1 SNHLY and CDR2 FYNNEI. CDR3 protein: CASRGGSTQYF. In nucleotides, the CDR3 is TGTGCCAGCAGGGGAGGGAGTACGCAGTATTTT.

In this sample, this clonotype turned up a few times. V usage is TRBV7-9 and J usage is TRBJ1-1; D is perhaps TRBD1 (6 bases). The germline gives CDR1 SEHNR, CDR2 FQNEAQ (reference sequence). This CDR3 is built from 14 residues. Trimming shortened V by 3 bases and J by 5 bases, and 13 bases separated the two germline ends. CDR3 sequence: CASSFRGGRTEAFF. The CDR3 region has the DNA TGTGCCAGCAGCTTTAGGGGGGGTCGGACTGAAGCTTTCTTT.

This clonotype has a count of ten or more. The chain uses TRBV10-3 and TRBJ1-4; D is undetermined. Trimming cost V 6 bases and J 0 bases, with 8 bases left between them. There are 14 residues in the CDR3. CDR1 is ENHRY, CDR2 SYGVKD, per germline. The CDR3: CAISPGTTNEKLFF. CDR3 coding DNA: TGTGCCATCAGCCCGGGAACAACTAATGAAAAACTGTTTTTT.

V is TRBV2 and J is TRBJ1-1; D might be TRBD1 (6 bases). The CDR3 is 15 amino acids. Trimming pared 5 bases from V and 5 bases from J, leaving 18 bases between. Per germline, CDR1 SNHLY and CDR2 FYNNEI. CDR3 protein: CASSYIGGQWTEAFF. CDR3 sequence (DNA): TGTGCCAGCAGTTACATCGGGGGGCAGTGGACTGAAGCTTTCTTT.

The DNA of the CDR3 is TGTGCCAGCAGCCCCTCGACAGGGGCAGGTAATCAGCCCCAGCATTTT. Residues: CASSPSTGAGNQPQHF. The rearrangement links TRBV2 to TRBJ1-5; 8 bases map to TRBD1. Per the germline V gene, CDR1 is SNHLY and CDR2 is FYNNEI. V lost 6 bases, J lost 4 bases, and 11 bases stayed unmatched. The CDR3 has 16 residues.

The J gene is TRBJ2-7, the V gene TRBV5-4, with a possible D match to TRBD2 (5 bases). Germline V gives CDR1 SGHNT, CDR2 YYREEE (reference sequence). The CDR3 runs 14 residues. V lost 0 bases to trimming and J lost 6 bases, with 13 bases between them. The CDR3 sequence is CASSLELRGREQYF. The CDR3 DNA reads as TGTGCCAGCAGCTTGGAGCTTCGGGGTCGCGAGCAGTACTTC.

Remarks on this clonotype: This could be a read error, since a much larger clone is one nucleotide away. This chain connects TRBV19 to TRBJ2-5, with TRBD2 as a possible D gene (5 bases). This CDR3 spans 13 amino acids. CDR1 is LNHDA, CDR2 SQIVND, per germline (reference sequence). Trimming took off 9 bases at V and 5 bases at J, with 16 bases between the two ends. The CDR3 here is CASWTLTKETQYF. The CDR3 region has the DNA TGTGCCAGCTGGACTCTAACGAAGGAGACCCAGTACTTC.

This chain links TRBV29-1 with TRBJ2-7; a weak D match, TRBD2 (6 bases). The J call may be faulty, since TRBJ2-1 better matches the DNA end. CDR1 and CDR2 from the germline V gene are SQVTM and ANQGSEA. The length of the CDR3 is 14 residues. Written as DNA, the CDR3 is TGCAGCGTTGAGCCGACTGGGAGCGGGAATGAGCAGTTCTTC. It specifies CSVEPTGSGNEQFF.